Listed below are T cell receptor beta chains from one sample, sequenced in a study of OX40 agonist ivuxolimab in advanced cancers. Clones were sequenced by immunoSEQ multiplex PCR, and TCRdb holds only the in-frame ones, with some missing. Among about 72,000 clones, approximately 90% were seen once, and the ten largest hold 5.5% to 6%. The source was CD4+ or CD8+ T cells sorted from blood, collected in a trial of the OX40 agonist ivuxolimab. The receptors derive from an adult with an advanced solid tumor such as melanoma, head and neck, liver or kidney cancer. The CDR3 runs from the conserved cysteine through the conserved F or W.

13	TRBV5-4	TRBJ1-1	CASSSHRNTEAFF
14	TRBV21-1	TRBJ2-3	CASPASISTDTQYF
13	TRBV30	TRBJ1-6	CAWSVTLTAGFAF
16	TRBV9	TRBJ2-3	CASSGRTGEYTDTQYF
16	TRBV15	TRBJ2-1	CATSRRAYGSYNEQFF
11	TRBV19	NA	CASRSSYEQYF
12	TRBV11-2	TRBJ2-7	CASSQVAYEQYF
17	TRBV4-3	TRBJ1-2	CASSQASVGGAYYGYTF
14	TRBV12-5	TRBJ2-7	CASGHPDREYEQYF
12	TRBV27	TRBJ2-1	CASSLNFYEQFF
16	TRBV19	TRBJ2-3	CASSSRLAGVTDTQYF
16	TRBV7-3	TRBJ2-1	CASSLIAGGPYNEQFF
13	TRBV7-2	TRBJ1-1	CASSFWEGAEAFF
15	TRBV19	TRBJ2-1	CASSDREGPYNEQFF
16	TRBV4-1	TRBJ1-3	CASSQIPDISGNTIYF
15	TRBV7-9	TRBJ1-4	CASSLAEPGNEKLFF
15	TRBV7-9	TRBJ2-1	CASSLVGAGYNEQFF
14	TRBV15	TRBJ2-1	CATSSRDTYNEQFF
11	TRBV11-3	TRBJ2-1	CASSLGEEQFF
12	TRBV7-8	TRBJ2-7	CASSDKTYEQYF
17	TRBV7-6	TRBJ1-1	CASSFGDRVLMNTEAFF
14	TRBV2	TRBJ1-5	CASSGGLSNQPQHF
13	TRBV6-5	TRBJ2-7	CATTPASSYEQYF
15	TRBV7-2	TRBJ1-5	CASSAEGQINQPQHF
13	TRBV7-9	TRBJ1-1	CASVSGVDTEAFF
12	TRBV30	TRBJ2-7	CACISDFYEQYF
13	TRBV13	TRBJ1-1	CASRQDRETEAFF
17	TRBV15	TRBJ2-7	CATSNQMGQDFLYEQYF
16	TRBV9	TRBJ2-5	CASSVAGAGPGETQYF